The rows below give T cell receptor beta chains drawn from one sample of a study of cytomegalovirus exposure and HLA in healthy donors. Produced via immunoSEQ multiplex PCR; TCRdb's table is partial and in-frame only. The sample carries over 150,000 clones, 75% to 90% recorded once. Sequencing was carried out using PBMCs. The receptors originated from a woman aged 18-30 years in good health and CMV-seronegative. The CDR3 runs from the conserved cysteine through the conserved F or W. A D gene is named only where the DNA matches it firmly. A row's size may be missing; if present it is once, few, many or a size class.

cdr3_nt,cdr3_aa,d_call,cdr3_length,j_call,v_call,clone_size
TGTGCCAGCAGCCGGATCGACACCTCGAATCAGCCCCAGCATTTT,CASSRIDTSNQPQHF,NA,15,TRBJ1-5,TRBV7-2,NA
TGCGCCAGCCACCCCGGGACAGGGGTGGGCGAGCAGTACTTC,CASHPGTGVGEQYF,TRBD1,14,TRBJ2-7,TRBV5-1,NA
TGTGCCAGCAGTGGACGCCTAGGGGAAGGCGAGACCCAGTACTTC,CASSGRLGEGETQYF,NA,15,TRBJ2-5,TRBV6-1,NA
TGTGCCAGCAGTCTCGACAGGGACACTGAAGCTTTCTTT,CASSLDRDTEAFF,TRBD1,13,TRBJ1-1,TRBV7-9,NA
TGTGCCAGCTCACCACAAGGGGCCATGAACACTGAAGCTTTCTTT,CASSPQGAMNTEAFF,NA,15,TRBJ1-1,TRBV18,NA
TGCGCCAGCAGCGACTCCCGGAGAGGGTTGGATGAGCAGTTCTTC,CASSDSRRGLDEQFF,NA,15,TRBJ2-1,TRBV5-1,NA
TGCGCCAGCAGCCCTCGACTAGCGGGAGTTGGTACAGATACGCAGTATTTT,CASSPRLAGVGTDTQYF,TRBD2,17,TRBJ2-3,TRBV5-1,NA
TGTGCCTGGAGTTCGGGGGGAGGACGTCAGCCCCAGCATTTT,CAWSSGGGRQPQHF,NA,14,TRBJ1-5,TRBV30,NA
TGTGCCAGTACGTCTGGGACTAGCATCAACAATGAGCAGTTCTTC,CASTSGTSINNEQFF,TRBD2,15,TRBJ2-1,TRBV19,NA
TGTGCCTGGTCCCCCGGTGGGGGGGGTCTCTACGAGCAGTACTTC,CAWSPGGGGLYEQYF,TRBD2,15,TRBJ2-7,TRBV30,once
TGTGCCAGCTCACCCGCGGGGGATGAGCAGTTCTTC,CASSPAGDEQFF,TRBD2,12,TRBJ2-1,TRBV18,few
TGTGCCTGGAGTGTAGACAGTAACTCTGGAAACACCATATATTTT,CAWSVDSNSGNTIYF,NA,15,TRBJ1-3,TRBV30,NA
TGCGCCAGCAGCTTGGCCGGGAGCGGGAGGCTCACAGATACGCAGTATTTT,CASSLAGSGRLTDTQYF,TRBD2,17,TRBJ2-3,TRBV5-1,NA
TGTGCCAGCAGTTCCACAGGGGGCTCTGGAAACACCATATATTTT,CASSSTGGSGNTIYF,TRBD1,15,TRBJ1-3,TRBV6-5,NA
TGCGCCAGCAGCCCTAGGACAGGGGTTCAGCCCCAGCATTTT,CASSPRTGVQPQHF,TRBD1,14,TRBJ1-5,TRBV4-3,NA
TGTGCCACCAGCGGGAACCTATGGACAGGGCTTAGATCAACTAATGAAAAACTGTTTTTT,CATSGNLWTGLRSTNEKLFF,TRBD1,20,TRBJ1-4,TRBV15,NA
TGCAGCGTAGGGACTAGCGGGAGCTCCGGGGCTTACGAGCAGTACTTC,CSVGTSGSSGAYEQYF,TRBD2,16,TRBJ2-7,TRBV29-1,NA
TGTGCCAGCAGCCCAGGGAGGGCCGAGCAGTACTTC,CASSPGRAEQYF,TRBD2,12,TRBJ2-7,TRBV7-9,NA
TGTGCCATCTGTGAGACAGGGGGTACTGAAGCTTTCTTT,CAICETGGTEAFF,TRBD1,13,TRBJ1-1,TRBV10-3,once
TGTGCCAGCAGCCGGGGACAGAATACTAACTATGGCTACACCTTC,CASSRGQNTNYGYTF,TRBD1,15,TRBJ1-2,TRBV7-9,NA
TGTGCCAGCAGTTACACCTTTACTAGCGGAACCTACGAGCAGTACTTC,CASSYTFTSGTYEQYF,TRBD2,16,TRBJ2-7,TRBV6-5,NA
TGTGCCAGCAGTTTATGGGGGGTGGTAGCGGGAAACTCCCACGAGCAGTACTTC,CASSLWGVVAGNSHEQYF,TRBD2,18,TRBJ2-7,TRBV27,NA
TGCGCCAGCACCTCGGGGGGTCTTAACAATGAGCAGTTCTTC,CASTSGGLNNEQFF,TRBD2,14,TRBJ2-1,TRBV10-1,NA
TGTGCCAGCAGCTTAAGACTAGCAGTCGCCGGGGAGCTGTTTTTT,CASSLRLAVAGELFF,TRBD2,15,TRBJ2-2,TRBV7-8,NA
TGCGCCAGCAGCCAAGAAACAAGCGGGAGCTACAATGAGCAGTTCTTC,CASSQETSGSYNEQFF,TRBD2,16,TRBJ2-1,TRBV4-3,NA
TGTGCCAGCAGGGTGGGACAGGGGGAATTTTTAGAGTCGCCCCTCCACTTT,CASRVGQGEFLESPLHF,TRBD1,17,TRBJ1-6,TRBV27,NA
TGCGCCAGCAGCTTGGTTCACGCGGGCCCTAGCACAGATACGCAGTATTTT,CASSLVHAGPSTDTQYF,NA,17,TRBJ2-3,TRBV5-1,NA